This T cell receptor (beta chain) was obtained from a study of graft-versus-host responses after intestinal transplantation. Background on the study: Isolated intestinal, liver-intestinal, or multivisceral transplants were what recipients had. Tacrolimus plus steroids were given to all recipients for about 3 years, preceded by anti-thymocyte globulin induction. The study, taken as a whole, reports: Allografts carried high graft-versus-host to host-versus-graft clonal ratios in patients having graft-donor T cell macrochimerism. Early after transplant, HvG clones declined as circulating GvH clones peaked.

The assay was immunoSEQ multiplex PCR, and TCRdb's table has in-frame clones only and misses some. The sample lists about 86,000 clones; 88% were seen once. The CDR3 contains 15 residues. Germline-derived CDR1 and CDR2 are MNHEY and SMNVEV (reference sequence). The V gene end was trimmed by 5 bases and the J gene end by 7 bases; junction bases not matched to a gene: 12. A few counts support this clone. Its antigen is unidentified. Sequencing used unstimulated CD4+ T cells sorted from spleen or lymph node cells, obtained before transplant. The chain couples TRBV27 to TRBJ1-2, with 8 bases identical to TRBD1. This TCR was recovered from a human donor who was the organ donor for an intestinal transplant. The CDR3 here is CASSAHRGRSGGYTF. The CDR3, as DNA: TGTGCCAGCAGTGCCCACAGGGGGAGGTCTGGTGGCTACACCTTC.